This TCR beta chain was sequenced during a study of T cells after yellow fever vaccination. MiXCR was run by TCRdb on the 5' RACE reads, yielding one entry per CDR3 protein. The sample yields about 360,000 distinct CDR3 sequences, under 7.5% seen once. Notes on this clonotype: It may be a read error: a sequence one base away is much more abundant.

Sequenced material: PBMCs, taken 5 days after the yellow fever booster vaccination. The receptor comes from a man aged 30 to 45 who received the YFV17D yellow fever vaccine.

For the CDR3, the DNA is TGTGCCAGCAGTTTTAGTCAGGGAGCCGGGGAGCTGTTTTTT. Its protein is CASSFSQGAGELFF. The chain has TRBV12-3 or TRBV12-4 and TRBJ2-2, with D tentatively TRBD1 or TRBD2 (5 bases each). This CDR3 is 14 amino acids long. Deletions cut 3 bases from V and 6 bases from J, with 11 bases between.